The clone carrying this T cell receptor beta chain showed up just once. The primer mix had 60 Vbeta and 13 Jbeta primers. TCRdb's table, derived via immunoSEQ multiplex PCR, lists solely in-frame clones and lacks some. The sample comprises nearly 200,000 clones, approximately 87% of which are singletons, and 1% to 1.5% rests with the top ten. The data derive from a study of cytomegalovirus exposure and HLA in healthy donors. In the study overall: The study's early data release held some 85 million unique TCRs from HLA-typed donors.

The CDR3 loop spans 13 amino acids. V was cut by 5 bases and J by 6 bases, with 11 bases left in between. In germline, CDR1 is LGHNA, CDR2 YNFKEQ. Specimen: PBMCs. The chain recombines TRBV4-2 with TRBJ2-4, with TRBD1 as a possible D gene (5 bases). The receptor was derived from a man younger than 45 in good health and CMV-seronegative. CDR3 DNA sequence: TGTGCCAGCAGCGACATAAGGGGAAACATTCAGTACTTC. Protein: CASSDIRGNIQYF.